Each of the 8 T cell receptor beta chains below was sequenced from the same sample in a study of cytomegalovirus exposure and HLA in healthy donors. The PCR employed 60 Vbeta primers together with 13 Jbeta primers. Sequenced by immunoSEQ multiplex PCR; TCRdb stores in-frame clones only, minus some. The data contain 110,000 to 150,000 clones, about 80% of them singletons. Sequencing used PBMCs. The receptors stem from a woman aged 60-70 years in good health and CMV-seropositive.

The chain has TRBV7-6 and TRBJ2-1, with 9 bases fitting TRBD2. CDR3 length: 15 amino acids. Germline CDR1 reads SGHVS; CDR2 reads FNYEAQ. Losses at the gene ends were 5 bases for V and 10 bases for J; bases not matched to a gene: 12. The CDR3 DNA is TGTGCCAGCAGCGCAACCGGGGGACTAGCAGAGGAGCAGTTCTTC. Translating gives CASSATGGLAEEQFF.

The chain links TRBV5-1 to TRBJ2-3, with 8 bases aligning to TRBD1. The CDR3 length is 16 residues. With V trimmed by 0 bases and J by 0 bases, 3 bases remained unmatched. Germline V gene data show CDR1 as SGHRS and CDR2 as YFSETQ. In DNA form, the CDR3 reads TGCGCCAGCAGCTTGGGAAGACAGGGGAGCACAGATACGCAGTATTTT. Its translation is CASSLGRQGSTDTQYF.

CDR3 sequence: CASRGTGDGANVLTF. The CDR3 DNA reads TGTGCCAGCAGAGGGACAGGGGATGGGGCCAACGTCCTGACTTTC. This sequence joins TRBV6-5 and TRBJ2-6; TRBD1 matches 10 bases. The CDR3 extends over 15 amino acids. Germline CDR1 MNHEY, CDR2 SVGAGI. The V gene end was trimmed by 6 bases and the J gene end by 3 bases; junction bases not matched to a gene: 2.

The chain recombines TRBV11-3 with TRBJ1-4, with 11 bases matching TRBD1. CDR3 size: 15 residues. Germline V gives CDR1 SGHNT, CDR2 YENEEA. Trimming took 4 bases from V and 8 from J; bases not matched to a gene: 6. The CDR3 region is CASSSGQGAEEKLFF. CDR3 bases: TGTGCCAGCAGCTCAGGACAGGGGGCGGAAGAAAAACTGTTTTTT.

The chain joins TRBV29-1 to TRBJ1-5; TRBD1 matches at 9 bases. Germline CDR1 reads SQVTM; CDR2 reads ANQGSEA. The CDR3 is 15 amino acids. The trim removed 8 bases at V and 4 bases at J, leaving 12 bases unmatched. The CDR3 DNA follows: TGCAGCCTGTCTACAGGGGGCAGCCTTAATCAGCCCCAGCATTTT. Translating it yields CSLSTGGSLNQPQHF. The full variable domain, in which reference TRBV29-1 and TRBJ1-5 provide the parts outside the CDR3, is SAVISQKPSRDICQRGTSLTIQCQVDSQVTMMFWYRQQPGQSLTLIATANQGSEATYESGFVIDKFPISRPNLTFSTLTVSNMSPEDSSIYLCSLSTGGSLNQPQHFGDGTRLSIL.

In DNA form, the CDR3 reads TGTGCCACCAGCAGAGATAGAACAGGGGCGCACGAGCAGTACTTC. Translated, it gives CATSRDRTGAHEQYF. The gene calls are TRBV15 and TRBJ2-7, with TRBD1 matching over 7 bases. Germline CDR1 reads LNHNV; CDR2 reads YYDKDF (reference sequence). After removal of 0 bases from V and 5 bases from J, the junction contained 7 bases not matched to a gene. The CDR3 is made up of 15 amino acids. The entire variable domain, with the rest obtained from reference TRBV15 and TRBJ2-7, is as follows: DAMVIQNPRYQVTQFGKPVTLSCSQTLNHNVMYWYQQKSSQAPKLLFHYYDKDFNNEADTPDNFQSRRPNTSFCFLDIRSPGLGDTAMYLCATSRDRTGAHEQYFGPGTRLTVT.

The chain has TRBV6-1 and TRBJ1-6; 9 bases are shared with TRBD1. Trimming at V came to 6 bases and at J to 8 bases, leaving 5 bases not matched to a gene. The CDR3 contains 14 residues. CDR1 is MNHNS, CDR2 SASEGT, per germline. This CDR3 is CASRWDRVDSPLHF. The CDR3 DNA reads TGTGCCAGCAGGTGGGACAGGGTTGATTCACCCCTCCACTTT.

The V and J genes are TRBV2 and TRBJ1-2, with no clear D. Trimming left V 5 bases short and J 7 bases short, with 11 bases between. Germline V gene sequence: CDR1 SNHLY, CDR2 FYNNEI. The length of the CDR3 is 12 residues. The CDR3 spells CASSKQTIGYTF. CDR3 sequence (DNA): TGTGCCAGCAGTAAACAAACGATTGGCTACACCTTC.